The source of this T cell receptor (beta chain) is a study of a mutant IDH1 vaccine in newly diagnosed glioma. Only in-frame clones appear in the TCRdb table, and some are missing; sequencing was by immunoSEQ multiplex PCR. Of about 66,000 clones in the sample, 86% were seen once. The time point is: baseline, week 1 (first vaccination visit). Treatment: pre-vaccination baseline after standard-of-care therapy. The clonotype originates from a man aged 25-45 years with glioma. This specimen was PBMCs, taken from a glioma patient treated with radiotherapy, temozolomide or both.

The CDR3 spells CASKGWQENEKLFF. As DNA, the CDR3 is TGTGCCAGCAAAGGGTGGCAGGAAAATGAAAAACTGTTTTTT. This rearrangement joins TRBV6-6 to TRBJ1-4; the D is unclear. The CDR3 spans 14 residues. The germline gives CDR1 MNHNY, CDR2 SVGAGI (reference sequence). Deletions cut 7 bases from V and 5 bases from J, with 14 bases between.